This T cell receptor (beta chain) was profiled in a study of blood T cells in healthy people across ages (dated by TCRdb to the mid-2010s). Regarding the complete study: In model experiments, roughly one uniquely barcoded TCR beta cDNA molecule per two T cells was captured by template switching. Age-related changes in TCR beta repertoire diversity were measured in the study by deep sequencing normalized with unique cDNA molecular identifiers. The donors were divided into four age groups: young (average around 17 years), middle-aged (approximately 39), aged (about 56) and long-lived (82). To avoid experimental bias, donors of different ages were spread randomly across the sequencing lanes. The study analyzed two additional independent replicas of 1 million unique cDNA reads from the same blood draw for two donors, one aged 18 to 29 and one aged 80 or older.

Inclusive of the bounding cysteine and phenylalanine, the CDR3 is 15 residues long. Only CDR3 DNA is held: 45 bases, read in frame from base 1. The germline V gene yields KGHSH for CDR1 and LQKENI for CDR2. V loses 2 bases, J loses 3 bases, and the germline ends lie 11 bases apart. For this clonotype: Which antigen it targets is not known. The input lacks base qualities; no much larger clone sits a single base away.

The 39 donors, aged about 6 to 100 years, were systemically healthy Caucasian individuals from Russia. Each donor gave roughly 9 milliliters of peripheral blood, drawn into EDTA-treated Vacutainer tubes. Ficoll-Paque density-gradient centrifugation was used to isolate PBMCs, with at least 6.5 million obtained per sample. Trizol reagent was used to extract total RNA from the PBMCs, yielding at least 5.5 micrograms per sample. For every donor, flow cytometry on a PBMC aliquot measured the percentage of naive CD45RAhigh/CD27high T cells. What the work shows at the level of the full study, not this receptor alone: Since profiling was done on bulk unsorted PBMCs, naive and antigen-experienced compartments could not be conclusively compared. Observed TCR beta diversity per million T cells fell roughly linearly with age, and a significant reduction was already apparent by age around 44. The CMV infection status of donors was not known, potentially confounding age-related changes in expanded clonotypes. The percentage of naive T cells measured by flow cytometry correlated strongly with observed TCR beta diversity. Estimates of total diversity based on one million sequenced T cells were considered lower bounds and underestimates. Compared with the aged group, the long-lived group had more naive CD4+ T cells, fewer expanded clones and increased TCR diversity, a pattern suggesting age selection.

The library was produced with 5' RACE. The run used an Illumina HiSeq 2500. A second PCR of roughly 6 to 11 cycles was performed with a sample-barcoded 5' primer and a J-beta primer mix. A template-switch 5' adaptor carrying 12 random nucleotides introduced a unique molecular identifier onto each TCR beta cDNA molecule. Each sample yielded at least 3 million CDR3-containing paired-end reads. The Mint cDNA synthesis kit, primed by a TRBC-specific oligonucleotide, was used to synthesize first-strand cDNA from all RNA. Following uracil-DNA glycosylase treatment, all cDNA underwent a first 18-cycle PCR with the universal primers M1SS and BC2_uni_R. In the authors' own workflow: For normalization, 1 million high-quality reads, each with a distinct molecular identifier, were randomly selected from each sample. Reads with shared molecular identifiers were discarded instead of being binned into consensus sequences. MiTCR, with a Q25 quality threshold and the strictest error-elimination algorithm, was used for CDR3 identification, clonotype clustering and error correction. Lower-bound total TCR beta diversity was estimated with a nonparametric unseen species model using Euler transformation. The public reads were quality trimmed at Q25 with fastp and then assembled into clones with MiXCR by TCRdb, keeping productive beta chains. Each CDR3 protein gets just one entry, which takes the most common genes and DNA from the rows behind it. These V and J calls are TCRdb output, not the study's own analysis. A total of some 750,000 distinct CDR3 sequences appear in this sample, about 20% of them only once. The ten top clones hold about 22% of the sample.

The sequencing sample was made of blood. The clonotype comes from a man aged 70 or older in good health. The chain is made from TRBV18 and TRBJ2-1; TRBD2 is perhaps the D gene, given 5 matching bases. The bases are TGTGCCAGCTCACCAGATAGCGACGTCTACAATGAGCAGTTCTTC. This gives the protein CASSPDSDVYNEQFF.